The clone carrying this TCR beta chain appeared a single time. Its antigen is not known. PCR was performed using 60 Vbeta and 13 Jbeta primers. The method was immunoSEQ multiplex PCR; TCRdb's version includes in-frame clones alone and lacks a portion of them. Among 140,000 to 150,000 clones listed, around 67% were seen once. This entry is derived from a study of cytomegalovirus exposure and HLA in healthy donors. Turning to the study itself: An early release of data contained 75 million to 90 million unique TCRs, which came from HLA-typed donors.

The CDR3 contains 15 residues. Per the germline V gene, CDR1 is MGHRA and CDR2 is YSYEKL. Study-level findings and limits: Later analysis identified a missense DCLRE1C variant that was linked to TCR beta V- and J-gene trimming.

The origin of this receptor is a woman between 18 and 29 years old in good health and CMV-seronegative. The sequenced sample was PBMCs. The genes are TRBV4-1 and TRBJ2-5; 8 positions agree with TRBD2. The J call may be in error: the DNA end matches TRBJ2-7 better. The CDR3 protein is CASSGLAGPTYEQYF. As DNA, the CDR3 is TGCGCCAGCAGCGGCTTAGCGGGGCCTACCTACGAGCAGTACTTC.